This T cell receptor beta chain was sequenced for a study of cytomegalovirus exposure and HLA in healthy donors. Produced via immunoSEQ multiplex PCR; TCRdb's table is partial and in-frame only. The sample has some 110,000 clones, more than 85% seen once. This CDR3 is built from 16 residues. J gave up 4 bases and V 5 bases, and 10 bases lay outside the gene matches. CDR1 is MNHEY, CDR2 SMNVEV, per germline (reference sequence). The sequence derives from a man between 18 and 29 years old in good health and CMV-seropositive. The chain is built from TRBV27 and TRBJ1-2; 10 bases line up with TRBD1. Sequenced input: PBMCs. The CDR3 nucleotides are TGTGCCAGCAGTATCTCTCGGACAGGGGGTAGCTATGGCTACACCTTC. Its translation: CASSISRTGGSYGYTF.